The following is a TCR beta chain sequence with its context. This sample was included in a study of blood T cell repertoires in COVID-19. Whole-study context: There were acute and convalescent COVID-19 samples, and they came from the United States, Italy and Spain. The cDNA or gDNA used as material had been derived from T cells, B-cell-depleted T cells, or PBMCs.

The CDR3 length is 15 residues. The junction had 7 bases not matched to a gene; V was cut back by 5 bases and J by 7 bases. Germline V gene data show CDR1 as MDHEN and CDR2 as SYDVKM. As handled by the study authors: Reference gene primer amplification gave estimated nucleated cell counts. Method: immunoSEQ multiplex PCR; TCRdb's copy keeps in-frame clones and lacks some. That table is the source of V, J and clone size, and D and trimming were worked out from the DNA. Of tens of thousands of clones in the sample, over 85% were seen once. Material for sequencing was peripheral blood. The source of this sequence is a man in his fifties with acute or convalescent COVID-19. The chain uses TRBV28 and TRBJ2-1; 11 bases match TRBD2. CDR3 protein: CASSPALAGVNEQFF. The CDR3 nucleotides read TGTGCCAGCAGTCCAGCACTAGCGGGAGTGAATGAGCAGTTCTTC.